This TCR beta chain was captured by sequencing in a study of T cell responses to AZD1222 COVID-19 vaccine. Study-level results: With dominance at 160-218 and 743-854, vaccine-associated CD4 TCRs spanned spike. White British people made up most donors, females outnumbered males, and clonal diversity was possibly underestimated. Baseline seropositivity characterized only a handful of AZD1222 recipients. Every sample of the repertoires postdated the peak T cell response.

The CDR3 length is 14 residues. V was clipped by 1 base and J by 6 bases; unmatched bases: 6. The germline gives CDR1 PRHDT, CDR2 FYEKMQ (reference sequence). This table comes from immunoSEQ multiplex PCR, and its TCRdb copy is limited to in-frame clones, with some not included. Seen here are 100,000 to 150,000 clones, 75% to 85% observed once, and the top ten hold around 8.3%. For this clone: Its antigen remains unknown.

Here the sequenced sample was peripheral blood, taken 28 days after the second dose of the MenACWY control vaccine. V is TRBV13 and J is TRBJ2-7; TRBD1 matches 7 bases. This sequence was found in an adult who received the MenACWY meningococcal vaccine as a control. The CDR3 loop reads CASSLEGTEGEQYV. CDR3 in DNA: TGTGCCAGCAGCTTAGAAGGGACAGAGGGCGAGCAGTACGTC.